The rows below give T cell receptor beta chains drawn from one sample of a study of T cells in localized non-small cell lung cancer. Generated by immunoSEQ multiplex PCR, the TCRdb table keeps only in-frame clones and is missing some. The profile covers over 20,000 clones, with about 84% appearing a single time and 8.5% to 10% taken by the ten largest. This specimen was peripheral blood, taken before any cancer treatment. These receptors were collected from a man aged 35-69 years with stage III squamous cell lung carcinoma. CDR3s include the opening cysteine and the closing phenylalanine or tryptophan. The order of the fields is D gene, J gene, V gene, clone size, CDR3 protein, CDR3 DNA. A D gene is named only where the DNA matches it firmly. The listing skips clone size in some rows; elsewhere it reads once, few, many or a size class.

-	TRBJ1-1	TRBV19	-	CASSIRDTEAFF	TGTGCCAGTAGTATCAGGGACACTGAAGCTTTCTTT
TRBD1	TRBJ1-2	TRBV6-1	few	CASSDPGGPFYGYTF	TGTGCCAGCAGTGACCCAGGGGGCCCTTTCTATGGCTACACCTTC
-	TRBJ1-5	TRBV18	-	CASSWGGNQPQHF	TGTGCCAGCTCATGGGGGGGCAATCAGCCCCAGCATTTT
-	TRBJ1-5	TRBV6-5	-	CASRPWGRSNQPQHF	TGTGCCAGCAGACCCTGGGGTCGTAGCAATCAGCCCCAGCATTTT
-	TRBJ2-3	TRBV29-1	-	CSVLVNTQYF	TGCAGCGTTCTGGTTAATACGCAGTATTTT
-	TRBJ1-3	TRBV5-4	-	CASSYSGASGNTIYF	TGTGCCAGCAGCTACTCAGGGGCGTCTGGAAACACCATATATTTT
-	TRBJ2-7	TRBV6-6	-	CASPSPGDSYEQYF	TGTGCCAGCCCTAGTCCAGGGGACTCCTACGAGCAGTACTTC
-	TRBJ1-1	TRBV10-3	-	CAISDNRNTEAFF	TGTGCCATCAGTGATAATAGGAACACTGAAGCTTTCTTT
-	TRBJ2-3	TRBV7-2	once	CASSLDRDTQYF	TGTGCCAGCAGCTTAGACCGCGATACGCAGTATTTT
-	TRBJ2-2	TRBV5-1	-	CASSLVGSNTGELFF	TGCGCCAGCAGCTTGGTAGGGTCGAACACCGGGGAGCTGTTTTTT
-	TRBJ1-2	TRBV28	few	CASSPLGGPAGYGYTF	TGTGCCAGCAGTCCCCTTGGAGGTCCGGCGGGCTATGGCTACACCTTC
-	TRBJ1-1	TRBV19	-	CASSIRTENTEAFF	TGTGCCAGTAGTATTCGGACAGAGAACACTGAAGCTTTCTTT
TRBD1	TRBJ1-1	TRBV2	-	CARSGQLNTEAFF	TGTGCCAGATCGGGACAGTTGAACACTGAAGCTTTCTTT
-	TRBJ2-1	TRBV9	few	CASSAPGQQFF	TGTGCCAGCAGCGCCCCGGGACAGCAGTTCTTC
-	TRBJ2-7	TRBV6-1	-	CASRETYEQYF	TGTGCCAGCAGGGAGACCTACGAGCAGTACTTC
-	TRBJ2-2	TRBV19	-	CASSRGRQGRWGYTGELFF	TGTGCCAGTAGTAGGGGGAGGCAGGGGCGCTGGGGCTACACCGGGGAGCTGTTTTTT
TRBD1	TRBJ2-1	TRBV5-4	-	CASSDRVGQFF	TGTGCCAGCAGCGACAGGGTTGGGCAGTTCTTC
-	TRBJ2-5	TRBV7-9	-	CASSLGWDWETQYF	TGTGCCAGCAGCTTAGGGTGGGATTGGGAGACCCAGTACTTC
-	TRBJ2-6	TRBV9	-	CASSGVPSGANVLTF	TGTGCCAGCAGCGGCGTACCCTCTGGGGCCAACGTCCTGACTTTC
-	TRBJ2-5	TRBV9	-	CASSVDWPRRTQYF	TGTGCCAGCAGCGTAGATTGGCCCAGAAGGACCCAGTACTTC
TRBD2	TRBJ2-1	TRBV5-1	once	CASSPGGSYNEQFF	TGCGCCAGCAGCCCGGGGGGTTCCTACAATGAGCAGTTCTTC
TRBD2	TRBJ2-1	TRBV4-2	-	CASSQDLAGSYNEQFF	TGTGCCAGCAGCCAAGATTTAGCGGGGAGCTACAATGAGCAGTTCTTC